Listed below are T cell receptor beta chains from one sample, sequenced in a study of T cell responses to AZD1222 COVID-19 vaccine. Clones were read by immunoSEQ multiplex PCR, and TCRdb kept only the in-frame ones, dropping some. The sample lists roughly 170,000 clones, about nine tenths occurring once. Material: peripheral blood, obtained on day 0 of AZD1222 vaccination. These receptors all come from an adult in good health. The CDR3 runs from the conserved cysteine through the conserved F or W. The D gene is left open where the match is weak. Only some rows state a clone size, as once, few, many or a class for expanded clones.

NA	NA	TRBJ1-5	TRBV19	CASKDNNQPQHF	TGTGCCAGCAAAGACAACAATCAGCCCCAGCATTTT
NA	NA	TRBJ2-7	TRBV20-1	CSAGLLREQYF	TGCAGTGCCGGACTACTACGCGAGCAGTACTTC
NA	NA	TRBJ1-2	TRBV14	CASSQDFSGKLNGYTF	TGTGCCAGCAGCCAAGATTTTTCGGGGAAGTTGAATGGCTACACCTTC
TRBD2	once	TRBJ2-7	TRBV19	CASSIAGGSSYEQYF	TGTGCCAGTAGTATAGCGGGGGGGAGTTCCTACGAGCAGTACTTC
NA	NA	TRBJ2-7	TRBV24-1	CATSDRGRRKQYF	TGTGCCACCAGTGACCGCGGTAGGAGAAAACAGTACTTC
NA	NA	TRBJ1-5	TRBV7-2	CASSSGPAGPQHF	TGTGCCAGCAGCAGTGGACCCGCTGGGCCCCAGCATTTT
NA	NA	TRBJ2-1	TRBV24-1	CATSDIESGEQFF	TGTGCCACCAGTGATATTGAATCGGGTGAGCAGTTCTTC
TRBD2	NA	TRBJ2-7	TRBV5-1	CASSLSGSSYEQYF	TGCGCCAGCAGCTTAAGCGGGAGTAGCTACGAGCAGTACTTC
NA	NA	TRBJ1-1	TRBV5-5	CASSLEEEGAEAFF	TGTGCCAGCAGCTTGGAGGAGGAGGGAGCAGAAGCTTTCTTT
TRBD1	once	TRBJ1-4	TRBV19	CASSSQATGWREKLFF	TGTGCCAGTAGTTCCCAAGCGACAGGGTGGAGGGAAAAACTGTTTTTT
NA	NA	TRBJ2-2	TRBV7-2	CASSYRVDTGELFF	TGTGCCAGCAGCTACCGGGTCGACACCGGGGAGCTGTTTTTT
NA	NA	TRBJ2-7	TRBV5-1	CASSLILGDEQYF	TGCGCCAGCAGCTTAATCCTAGGGGACGAGCAGTACTTC
NA	NA	TRBJ1-5	TRBV18	CASSLDGPLQPQHF	TGTGCCAGCTCGTTGGACGGACCCTTACAGCCCCAGCATTTT
TRBD1	NA	TRBJ2-3	TRBV10-2	CASMQGQGAVTDTQYF	TGCGCCAGCATGCAGGGACAGGGGGCCGTCACAGATACGCAGTATTTT
TRBD1	NA	TRBJ2-3	TRBV6-4	CASSRTTGGLTDTQYF	TGTGCCAGCAGCCGTACGACAGGGGGCTTAACAGATACGCAGTATTTT
TRBD1	NA	TRBJ1-2	TRBV18	CASSRDSDYGYTF	TGTGCCAGCTCACGGGACAGCGACTATGGCTACACCTTC
NA	once	TRBJ1-5	TRBV20-1	CSASLGTWSNQPQHF	TGCAGTGCTAGTCTGGGGACATGGAGCAATCAGCCCCAGCATTTT
NA	NA	TRBJ2-1	TRBV28	CASSGTERYLYNEQFF	TGTGCCAGCAGTGGTACGGAGCGCTACCTATACAATGAGCAGTTCTTC
TRBD1	NA	TRBJ1-2	TRBV6-5	CASSSGPGQGVYGYTF	TGTGCCAGCAGTTCGGGCCCCGGACAGGGGGTTTATGGCTACACCTTC
NA	NA	TRBJ1-1	TRBV7-9	CASSPKRLLSEAFF	TGTGCCAGCAGCCCAAAGCGCCTCTTGAGTGAAGCTTTCTTT
NA	NA	TRBJ2-7	TRBV9	CASSPTGTSYEQYF	TGTGCCAGCAGCCCGACCGGGACTTCCTACGAGCAGTACTTC
NA	NA	TRBJ1-2	TRBV7-2	CASSLYSDYTF	TGTGCCAGCAGCTTGTATTCGGACTACACCTTC
NA	NA	TRBJ2-2	TRBV4-3	CASSQERRVGTGELFF	TGCGCCAGCAGCCAAGAGCGGAGGGTGGGCACCGGGGAGCTGTTTTTT
NA	NA	TRBJ2-7	TRBV7-2	CASGPGLASYEQYF	TGTGCCAGCGGCCCCGGGCTAGCGTCCTACGAGCAGTACTTC
NA	NA	TRBJ1-2	TRBV6-5	CASSYLSRAGYTF	TGTGCCAGCAGTTACTTATCAAGGGCTGGCTACACCTTC
NA	NA	TRBJ2-5	TRBV6-5	CASSYQAVQETQYF	TGTGCCAGCAGTTATCAGGCCGTTCAAGAGACCCAGTACTTC
NA	NA	TRBJ1-4	TRBV5-6	CASSFPGVQKLFF	TGTGCCAGCAGCTTTCCGGGGGTTCAAAAACTGTTTTTT
NA	NA	TRBJ1-2	TRBV11-2	CASSSVLRDGNGYTF	TGTGCCAGCAGCTCCGTTCTCAGGGATGGGAATGGCTACACCTTC
TRBD1	NA	TRBJ2-7	TRBV28	CASSTGGQGSVLSGYEQYF	TGTGCCAGCAGTACCGGGGGACAGGGAAGTGTCCTAAGTGGCTACGAGCAGTACTTC
NA	few	TRBJ1-2	TRBV9	CASSYGAKAYGYTF	TGTGCCAGCAGCTACGGGGCTAAGGCCTATGGCTACACCTTC
NA	NA	TRBJ1-3	TRBV7-3	CASSSDPSGNTIYF	TGTGCCAGCAGCTCCGACCCCTCTGGAAACACCATATATTTT
TRBD2	once	TRBJ2-3	TRBV10-3	CAISDFLAGGKDTQYF	TGTGCCATCAGTGACTTCCTAGCGGGGGGGAAGGATACGCAGTATTTT